This TCR beta chain was recovered during a study of T-cell memory formation after mild COVID-19. 5'RACE with constant-segment primers built TCRalpha and TCRbeta cDNA libraries with UMIs. TCRdb redid the calling of the 5' RACE reads with MiXCR, one entry per CDR3 protein. The data contain about 290,000 distinct CDR3 sequences, around 17% of them seen just once; the ten biggest clones take up more than 20%. A word on this clonotype: Its antigen is not identified.

CDR3 length equals 12 residues. The germline V gene encodes CDR1 LNHNV and CDR2 YYDKDF (reference sequence). V shed 1 base and J shed 7 bases, with 5 bases lying between them. General study results and limits: Pre-infection memory contained some responding clones, which suggested that cross-reactive memory had joined. From day 15 to 85, contracting clones were balanced between CD4 and CD8, whereas later expanders leaned toward CD4+. CM and EM subsets held most contracting CD4+ clones; EMRA held CD8+ ones.

The TCR originated in a man aged 18-30 years who had mild COVID-19 (a few samples of this study predate the infection). Cell type and time point are not known. The V gene is TRBV15, the J gene TRBJ2-1; D call uncertain. The sequenced material came from PBMCs or a T cell subset sorted from them (not recorded which). CDR3 amino acids: CATSRVKNEQFF. CDR3 DNA: TGTGCCACCAGCAGAGTTAAAAATGAGCAGTTCTTC.